The 8 T cell receptor beta chains below all came from one sample that was sequenced in a study of monozygotic twins with inflammatory bowel disease. TCRdb reprocessed the 5' RACE reads and reports one entry per CDR3 protein, with no DNA. The sample has 150,000 or so distinct CDR3 sequences. Sequenced input: blood. All receptors derive from a human donor with ulcerative colitis or Crohn's disease, or a healthy co-twin of an affected twin (not recorded which).

The rearrangement joins TRBV10-3 to TRBJ1-1. Germline V gene sequence: CDR1 ENHRY, CDR2 SYGVKD. The CDR3 consists of 11 residues. This CDR3 reads CATQLNTEAFF.

The gene calls are TRBV15 and TRBJ1-4. The germline CDR1 and CDR2 sequences are LNHNV and YYDKDF (reference sequence). CDR3 length: 16 amino acids. Here the CDR3 reads CATSRGGIGFNEKLFF.

This chain connects TRBV10-3 to TRBJ2-5; TCRdb picks TRBD2, but there is no DNA to check that call. This CDR3 is 16 amino acids long. Germline loops: CDR1 ENHRY, CDR2 SYGVKD. This chain's CDR3 is CAISDPGLAGRETQYF.

The CDR3 is CASSPVGANYGYTF. The chain is built from TRBV7-9 and TRBJ1-2. Germline lookup yields CDR1 SEHNR and CDR2 FQNEAQ (reference sequence). The CDR3 totals 14 residues.

The chain carries TRBV20-1 and TRBJ2-1. The CDR3 consists of 13 residues. Germline V gives CDR1 DFQATT, CDR2 SNEGSKA (reference sequence). CDR3 loop: CSASYHRSDEQFF.

The chain uses TRBV5-1 and TRBJ2-1; TCRdb designates TRBD1, a call that cannot be tested without DNA. Per germline, CDR1 SGHRS and CDR2 YFSETQ. The CDR3 runs 12 residues. The CDR3 here is CASSLGGDEQFF.

This sequence joins TRBV12-3 or TRBV12-4 and TRBJ1-4; the TRBD1 assignment by TCRdb is unverifiable without DNA. The CDR3 consists of 14 residues. CDR3 loop: CASTRGRSVGKLFF.

The V call is TRBV20-1, the J call TRBJ1-1; TCRdb indicates TRBD1, and absent DNA this call remains unverified. CDR3 length equals 13 residues. Germline values: CDR1 DFQATT, CDR2 SNEGSKA (reference sequence). CDR3 loop: CSAPRGENTEAFF.